This T cell receptor beta chain was recovered during a study of cytomegalovirus exposure and HLA in healthy donors. Across the study: The Caucasian-associated ancestry cluster contained 75% to 85% of the 300 to 400 genotyped donors.

PCR primers comprised 60 Vbeta and 13 Jbeta primers. Sequencing used immunoSEQ multiplex PCR; TCRdb keeps in-frame clones, though not all of them. The sample contains approximately 59,000 clones, 65% to 80% of which appear only once. Turning to this clone: Its antigen is as yet unknown.

Trimming took off 2 bases at V and 3 bases at J, with 9 bases between the two ends. The CDR3 is 13 residues long. Germline assignment: CDR1 SGHRS and CDR2 YFSETQ. Study-level points and caveats: In a later analysis, a genetic analysis reported fewer productive-TCR N-insertions in an Asian-associated ancestry cluster than the cohort average.

The J gene is TRBJ2-7, the V gene TRBV5-1; D remains ambiguous. This TCR came from a man in his forties in good health and CMV-seropositive. The sample comprised PBMCs. The DNA of the CDR3 is TGCGCCAGCAGCTTAACTTTCGGCTACGAGCAGTACTTC. Encoded protein: CASSLTFGYEQYF.